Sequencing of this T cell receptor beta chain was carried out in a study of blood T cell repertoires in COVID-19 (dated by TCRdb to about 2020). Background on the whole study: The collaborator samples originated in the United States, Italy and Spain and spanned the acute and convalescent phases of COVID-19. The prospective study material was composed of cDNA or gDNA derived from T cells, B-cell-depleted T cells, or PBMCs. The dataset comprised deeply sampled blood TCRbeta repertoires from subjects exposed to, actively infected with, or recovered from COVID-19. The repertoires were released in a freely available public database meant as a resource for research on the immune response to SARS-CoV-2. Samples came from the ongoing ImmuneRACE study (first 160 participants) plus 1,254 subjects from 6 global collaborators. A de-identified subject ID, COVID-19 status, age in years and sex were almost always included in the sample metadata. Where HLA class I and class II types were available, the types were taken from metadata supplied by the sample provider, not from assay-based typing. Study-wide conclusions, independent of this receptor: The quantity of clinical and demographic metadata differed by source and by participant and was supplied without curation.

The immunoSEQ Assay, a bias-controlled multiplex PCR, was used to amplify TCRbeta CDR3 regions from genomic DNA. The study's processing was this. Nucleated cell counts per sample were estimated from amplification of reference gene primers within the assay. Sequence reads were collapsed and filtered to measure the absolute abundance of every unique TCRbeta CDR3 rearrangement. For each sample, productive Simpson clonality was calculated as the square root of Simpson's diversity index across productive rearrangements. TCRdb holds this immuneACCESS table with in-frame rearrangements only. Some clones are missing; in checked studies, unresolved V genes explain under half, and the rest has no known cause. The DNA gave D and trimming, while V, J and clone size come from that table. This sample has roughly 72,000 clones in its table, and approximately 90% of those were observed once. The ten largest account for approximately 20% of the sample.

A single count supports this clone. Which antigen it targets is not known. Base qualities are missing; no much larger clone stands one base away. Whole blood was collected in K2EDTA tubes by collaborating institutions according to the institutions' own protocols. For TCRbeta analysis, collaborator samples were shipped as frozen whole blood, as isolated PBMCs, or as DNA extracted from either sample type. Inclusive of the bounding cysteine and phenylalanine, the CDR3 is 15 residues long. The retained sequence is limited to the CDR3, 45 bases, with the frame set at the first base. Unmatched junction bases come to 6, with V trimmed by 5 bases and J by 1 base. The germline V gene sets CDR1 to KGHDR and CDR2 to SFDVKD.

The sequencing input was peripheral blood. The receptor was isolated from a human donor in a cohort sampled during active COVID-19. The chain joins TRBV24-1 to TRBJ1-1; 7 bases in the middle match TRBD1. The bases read TGTGCCACCAGTGCTACGGACAGGAGGAACACTGAAGCTTTCTTT. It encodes CATSATDRRNTEAFF.